Shown below are 30 T cell receptor beta chains from a single sample sequenced in a study of blood T cells in healthy people across ages. A second PCR of about 7 to 12 cycles used a sample-barcoded 5' primer and a J-beta primer mix. MiXCR, applied by TCRdb to the 5' RACE reads, yields one record per CDR3 protein. The sample includes around 2 million distinct CDR3 sequences, about 39% of them seen just once. Input material: blood. Receptor source: a human donor in good health.

This clonotype showed up just a few times. This sequence joins TRBV6-5 and TRBJ2-7; 8 nucleotides line up with TRBD2. The length of the CDR3 is 14 residues. The germline gives CDR1 MNHEY, CDR2 SVGAGI. With V trimmed by 4 bases and J by 5 bases, 7 bases remained unmatched. This CDR3 reads CASSFTGGPHEQYF. The CDR3 bases are TGTGCCAGCAGTTTTACGGGGGGGCCCCACGAGCAGTACTTC.

The genes are TRBV4-3 and TRBJ1-2; D is undetermined. Trimming took 4 bases from V and 8 from J, leaving 14 bases between them. There are 13 residues in the CDR3. Germline CDR1 LGHNA, CDR2 YSLEER. The CDR3 nucleotides are TGCGCCAGCAGCCGATTGTTGTTTATAGGCTACACCTTC. It yields the protein CASSRLLFIGYTF.

The chain carries TRBV7-9 and TRBJ2-4; D is unresolved. The CDR3 spans 13 residues. V lost 5 bases to trimming and J lost 13 bases, with 18 bases between them. Germline loops: CDR1 SEHNR, CDR2 FQNEAQ (reference sequence). CDR3 residues: CASSRQQTDEQYF. The CDR3 DNA reads TGTGCCAGCAGCCGCCAGCAAACGGATGAGCAGTACTTC.

J is TRBJ2-5 and V is TRBV5-1, with 7 nucleotides matching TRBD2. With V trimmed by 4 bases and J by 4 bases, 7 bases remained unmatched. The CDR3 has 14 amino acids. CDR1 and CDR2 from the germline V gene are SGHRS and YFSETQ. CDR3 sequence reads: CASSETGLRETQYF. CDR3 bases: TGCGCCAGCAGCGAAACGGGACTAAGAGAGACCCAGTACTTC. Together with reference TRBV5-1 and TRBJ2-5, the CDR3 gives the full variable domain: KAGVTQTPRYLIKTRGQQVTLSCSPISGHRSVSWYQQTPGQGLQFLFEYFSETQRNKGNFPGRFSGRQFSNSRSEMNVSTLELGDSALYLCASSETGLRETQYFGPGTRLLVL.

This clonotype occurred once. This sequence joins TRBV24-1 and TRBJ1-2, with D possibly TRBD1 on 6 matching bases. The length of the CDR3 is 16 residues. V lost 3 bases and J lost 7, with 20 bases in between. The V gene's germline CDR1 is KGHDR and CDR2 SFDVKD. The CDR3 DNA follows: TGTGCCACCAGTGATACGGGACCCCAGGGGTATAGTGGCTACACCTTC. It codes for CATSDTGPQGYSGYTF.

This chain uses TRBV5-1 with TRBJ2-5; TRBD1 agrees at 7 bases. The V gene's germline CDR1 is SGHRS and CDR2 YFSETQ. The CDR3 totals 14 residues. V shed 4 bases, J shed 5 bases, and the junction held 8 bases outside the gene matches. The CDR3 region has the DNA TGCGCCAGCAGCCCGGGACAGATCTTGGAGACCCAGTACTTC. Residues: CASSPGQILETQYF.

This clonotype was counted a few times. This sequence joins TRBV5-6 and TRBJ1-2; unclear D gene. The CDR3 consists of 13 residues. The V gene lost 0 bases and the J gene lost 4 bases, with 7 bases spanning the gap. Germline lookup yields CDR1 SGHDT and CDR2 YYEEEE. The CDR3 bases are TGTGCCAGCAGCTTGGGGCATATCTATGGCTACACCTTC. It translates to CASSLGHIYGYTF.

With regard to this clonotype: Compared with germline, one end of the junction differs, possibly owing to a read error. The rearrangement uses TRBV3-1 and TRBJ2-1; the D gene is possibly TRBD2 (5 bases). Germline V gene data show CDR1 as LGHDT and CDR2 as YNNKEL (reference sequence). The CDR3 has 17 amino acids. The CDR3 spells CASSQDAERSVYNEQFF. CDR3 bases: TGTGCCAGCAGTCAAGATGCCGAGCGGAGTGTCTACAATGAGCAGTTCTTC.

The chain is built from TRBV7-8 and TRBJ2-1, with D possibly matching TRBD2 (5 bases). The germline gives CDR1 SGHVS, CDR2 FQNEAQ. The CDR3 has 14 residues. V was pared by 5 bases and J by 6 bases, with 14 bases between. The chain's CDR3 is CASSGWTEANEQFF. Here the CDR3 DNA reads TGTGCCAGCAGCGGGTGGACGGAGGCCAATGAGCAGTTCTTC. The entire variable domain, with the rest obtained from reference TRBV7-8 and TRBJ2-1, is as follows: GAGVSQSPRYKVAKRGQDVALRCDPISGHVSLFWYQQALGQGPEFLTYFQNEAQLDKSGLPSDRFFAERPEGSVSTLKIQRTQQEDSAVYLCASSGWTEANEQFFGPGTRLTVL.

Concerning this clonotype: Relative to the germline gene, one junction end is altered; a read error may explain this. The chain joins TRBV29-1 to TRBJ1-3; 10 bases map to TRBD1. Per the germline V gene, CDR1 is SQVTM and CDR2 is ANQGSEA. CDR3 length equals 14 residues. The CDR3 region is CSATGTGAGNTIYF. The CDR3 DNA reads TGTAGCGCCACCGGGACAGGGGCTGGAAACACCATATATTTT. The entire variable domain, with the rest obtained from reference TRBV29-1 and TRBJ1-3, is as follows: SAVISQKPSRDICQRGTSLTIQCQVDSQVTMMFWYRQQPGQSLTLIATANQGSEATYESGFVIDKFPISRPNLTFSTLTVSNMSPEDSSIYLCSATGTGAGNTIYFGEGSWLTVV.

This clonotype has more than one count but fewer than ten. V usage is TRBV5-1 and J usage is TRBJ1-1; possibly TRBD1 for D (6 bases). Germline CDR1 and CDR2: SGHRS and YFSETQ. Trimming stripped 2 bases from V and 1 base from J, with 15 bases between. There are 16 residues in the CDR3. For the CDR3, the DNA is TGCGCCAGCAGCTTCATACCCGGGACATCGAACACTGAAGCTTTCTTT. Its translation is CASSFIPGTSNTEAFF.

This clonotype has just a few counts. This chain connects TRBV7-2 to TRBJ2-7; D not resolved. The CDR3 covers 13 residues. Trimming removed 5 bases from V and 7 bases from J, with 15 bases in between. CDR1 SGHTA and CDR2 FQGNSA come from the germline V gene. The CDR3 loop is CASSLPERLEQYF. The CDR3 DNA reads as TGTGCCAGCAGCCTACCTGAGAGATTAGAGCAGTACTTC.

The chain has TRBV20-1 and TRBJ2-4; 7 nucleotides agree with TRBD1. The J call is uncertain, as TRBJ2-5 better fits the DNA end. The CDR3 has 12 amino acids. Looked up from germline, CDR1 is DFQATT and CDR2 is SNEGSKA (reference sequence). This chain's CDR3 is CSAPGQEETQYF. For the CDR3, the DNA is TGCAGTGCCCCCGGACAGGAAGAGACCCAGTACTTC.

This clonotype has ten or more counts. The chain is built from TRBV7-9 and TRBJ2-7, with D unclear. The CDR3 is 12 amino acids. V lost 3 bases, J lost 3 bases, and 6 bases lay in between. Germline V gene lookup returns CDR1 SEHNR and CDR2 FQNEAQ (reference sequence). CDR3: CASSLVVYEQYF. In DNA form, the CDR3 reads TGTGCCAGCAGCTTGGTAGTCTACGAGCAGTACTTC.

V and J are TRBV4-2 and TRBJ2-3, with 7 nucleotides matching TRBD2. CDR1 is LGHNA, CDR2 YNFKEQ, per germline. This CDR3 contains 18 residues. The V segment lost 0 bases and the J segment 6 bases; nucleotides outside the gene matches: 15. As DNA, the CDR3 is TGTGCCAGCAGCCAAGATTTCTTCCGGCGGGGGACCACGGATACGCAGTATTTT. Its protein is CASSQDFFRRGTTDTQYF.

The chain carries TRBV20-1 and TRBJ2-1, with TRBD2 matching over 11 bases. The CDR3 sequence is 15 residues long. V dropped 2 bases and J dropped 7; count of bases not matched to a gene: 7. Germline loops: CDR1 DFQATT, CDR2 SNEGSKA (reference sequence). The CDR3 reads CSARNSGRAVNEQFF. CDR3 coding DNA: TGCAGTGCTAGAAATAGCGGGAGGGCTGTTAATGAGCAGTTCTTC.

The rearrangement uses TRBV5-6 and TRBJ2-7; no definite D call. Trimming stripped 1 base from V and 2 bases from J, with 13 bases between. The V gene's germline CDR1 is SGHDT and CDR2 YYEEEE. The CDR3 is 15 residues long. The CDR3 sequence is CASSLRVDGTYEQYF. Here the CDR3 DNA reads TGTGCCAGCAGCTTGCGCGTAGACGGTACCTACGAGCAGTACTTC.

About this clonotype itself: A junction boundary mismatches the germline segment, possibly from a read error. This chain uses TRBV4-3 with TRBJ2-6; tentatively, D is TRBD1 or TRBD2 (6 bases each). This CDR3 is 16 amino acids long. CDR1 and CDR2 (germline): LGHNA, YSLEER. CDR3 bases: TGCGCCAGCAGCCTTATAAGGGCTTCGGGGGCCAACGTCCGGACTTTC. This codes for CASSLIRASGANVRTF.

There are a few counts of this clonotype. The chain has TRBV5-1 and TRBJ2-7; 8 bases align to TRBD1. Germline-derived CDR1 and CDR2 are SGHRS and YFSETQ. V lost 1 base to trimming and J lost 4 bases; unmatched junction nucleotides: 7. The CDR3 has 15 amino acids. The CDR3 DNA reads as TGCGCCAGCAGCTTGATTCCAGGGGGCTCGTACGAGCAGTACTTC. Its translation: CASSLIPGGSYEQYF.

This clonotype was seen a few times. The chain couples TRBV12-3 or TRBV12-4 to TRBJ2-7, with D hard to call. V shed 4 bases and J shed 0 bases, with 10 bases lying between them. The CDR3 has 14 amino acids. The CDR3 here is CASSYLSNSYEQYF. The CDR3 DNA reads TGTGCCAGCAGTTACCTTTCGAACTCCTACGAGCAGTACTTC.

About this clonotype: Relative to the germline gene, one junction end is altered; a read error may explain this. This chain uses TRBV5-1 with TRBJ2-1; unclear D gene. CDR1 and CDR2 from the germline V gene are SGHRS and YFSETQ. The CDR3 has 14 residues. CDR3 in amino acids: CVSSLVHRQNEQFF. CDR3 DNA sequence: TGCGTCAGCAGCTTGGTCCACCGTCAAAATGAGCAGTTCTTC.

V and J are TRBV5-1 and TRBJ1-2, with TRBD1 matching over 9 bases. From germline, CDR1 is SGHRS and CDR2 YFSETQ. The junction had 6 bases not matched to a gene; V was cut back by 0 bases and J by 0 bases. The CDR3 spans 17 residues. The chain's CDR3 is CASSLGGTGNANYGYTF. For the CDR3, the DNA is TGCGCCAGCAGCTTGGGGGGGACAGGGAACGCTAACTATGGCTACACCTTC.

The chain has TRBV29-1 and TRBJ2-3; D gene uncertain. CDR3 length: 13 amino acids. Germline lookup yields CDR1 SQVTM and CDR2 ANQGSEA. V lost 1 base and J 4 bases, leaving 9 bases between the germline ends. CDR3 residues: CSVEVLGPDTQYF. CDR3 bases: TGCAGCGTTGAAGTCTTGGGCCCAGATACGCAGTATTTT.

The rearrangement uses TRBV29-1 and TRBJ2-1; weak D call: TRBD2 (5 bases). V was pared by 6 bases and J by 9 bases, with 15 bases between. CDR1 is SQVTM, CDR2 ANQGSEA, per germline. This CDR3 is built from 12 residues. For the CDR3, the DNA is TGCAGCGTGACGGGGATACTGGGTGAGCAGTTCTTC. Protein sequence: CSVTGILGEQFF.

The V and J genes are TRBV29-1 and TRBJ2-1, with D perhaps matching TRBD2 (6 bases). The CDR3 runs 13 residues. The germline gives CDR1 SQVTM, CDR2 ANQGSEA. Trimming left V 7 bases short and J 6 bases short, with 16 bases between. The chain's CDR3 is CSGGDFPSNEQFF. Here the CDR3 DNA reads TGCAGCGGTGGGGACTTCCCTAGCAATGAGCAGTTCTTC.

The V gene is TRBV7-3, the J gene TRBJ1-1, with D possibly matching TRBD1 (5 bases). From germline, CDR1 is SGHTA and CDR2 FQGTGA. The V end was cut by 1 base, the J end by 4 bases, with 13 bases between. The CDR3 covers 15 residues. DNA for the CDR3: TGTGCCAGCAGCTTAAAACTGGGGCTTGGCACTGAAGCTTTCTTT. Protein sequence: CASSLKLGLGTEAFF.

The chain has TRBV7-2 and TRBJ2-1; D perhaps matches TRBD1 (6 bases). The J call may be in error: the DNA end matches TRBJ2-7 better. The CDR3 sequence is 15 residues long. Germline V CDR1 and CDR2: SGHTA, FQGNSA. The chain's CDR3 is CASSLNYRALNEQYF. CDR3 nucleotides: TGTGCCAGCAGCCTGAATTACAGGGCCCTCAATGAGCAGTACTTC.

In this sample, this clonotype turned up a few times. The V call is TRBV20-1, the J call TRBJ1-1, with D possibly being TRBD1 (6 bases). The CDR3 totals 13 residues. Germline CDR1 reads DFQATT; CDR2 reads SNEGSKA (reference sequence). V was shortened by 1 base and J by 4 bases, with 10 bases between the two germline ends. The CDR3 DNA reads as TGCAGTGCTAGAGCGGGGGGCAGCACTGAAGCTTTCTTT. Residues: CSARAGGSTEAFF.

The DNA of the CDR3 is TGCAGCGTCTCTGAGGTGTCGGGAGGGACTGAAGCTTTCTTT. Translation gives CSVSEVSGGTEAFF. V gene TRBV29-1 combines with J gene TRBJ1-1; D gene uncertain. The CDR3 is 14 amino acids. V gave up 6 bases and J gave up 5 bases, with 19 bases separating them. Germline V gene sequence: CDR1 SQVTM, CDR2 ANQGSEA.

This CDR3 is CASSNDGQGQETQYF. In DNA, the CDR3 is TGTGCCAGCAGCAACGACGGACAGGGTCAAGAGACCCAGTACTTC. The chain joins TRBV7-2 to TRBJ2-5; 8 bases are a match to TRBD1. Germline CDR1 is SGHTA and CDR2 is FQGNSA. CDR3 length equals 15 residues. J lost 2 bases, V lost 5 bases, and 7 bases had no gene match.